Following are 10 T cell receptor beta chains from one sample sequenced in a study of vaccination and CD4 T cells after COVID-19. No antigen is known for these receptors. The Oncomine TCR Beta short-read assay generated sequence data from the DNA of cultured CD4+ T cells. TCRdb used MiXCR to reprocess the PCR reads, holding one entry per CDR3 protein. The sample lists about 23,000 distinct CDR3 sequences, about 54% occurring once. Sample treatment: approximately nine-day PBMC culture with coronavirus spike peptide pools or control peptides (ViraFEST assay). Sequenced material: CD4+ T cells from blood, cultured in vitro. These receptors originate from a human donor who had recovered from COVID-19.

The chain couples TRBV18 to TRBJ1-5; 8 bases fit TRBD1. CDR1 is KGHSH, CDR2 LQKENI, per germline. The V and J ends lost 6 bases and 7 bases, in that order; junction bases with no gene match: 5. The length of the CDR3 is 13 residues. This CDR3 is CASSGGQAQPQHF. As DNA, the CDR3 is TGTGCCAGCTCGGGGGGACAGGCCCAGCCCCAGCATTTT.

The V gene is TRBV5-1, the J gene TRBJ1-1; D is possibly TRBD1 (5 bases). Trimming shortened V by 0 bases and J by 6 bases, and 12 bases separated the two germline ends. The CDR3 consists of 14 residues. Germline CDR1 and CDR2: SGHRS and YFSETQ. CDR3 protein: CASSLVGAEAEAFF. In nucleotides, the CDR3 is TGCGCCAGCAGCTTGGTCGGGGCAGAGGCTGAAGCTTTCTTT.

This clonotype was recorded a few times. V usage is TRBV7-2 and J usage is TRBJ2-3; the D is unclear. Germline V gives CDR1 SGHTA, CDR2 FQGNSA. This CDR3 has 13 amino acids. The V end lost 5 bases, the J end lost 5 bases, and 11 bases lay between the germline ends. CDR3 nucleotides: TGTGCCAGCAGCCAGGACCCGGGAGATACGCAGTATTTT. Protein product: CASSQDPGDTQYF.

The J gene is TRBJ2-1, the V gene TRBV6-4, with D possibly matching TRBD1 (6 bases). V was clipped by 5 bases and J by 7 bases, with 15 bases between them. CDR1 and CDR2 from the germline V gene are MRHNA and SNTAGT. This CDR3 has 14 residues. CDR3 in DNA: TGTGCCAGCAGTCCCTCACAGGGTCGAAATGAGCAGTTCTTC. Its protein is CASSPSQGRNEQFF.

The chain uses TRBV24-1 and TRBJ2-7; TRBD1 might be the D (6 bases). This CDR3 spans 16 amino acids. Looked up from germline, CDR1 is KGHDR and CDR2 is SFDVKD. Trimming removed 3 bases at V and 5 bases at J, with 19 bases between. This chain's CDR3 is CATSDPSTGKLDEQYF. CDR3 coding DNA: TGTGCCACCAGTGATCCATCGACAGGAAAACTAGACGAGCAGTACTTC.

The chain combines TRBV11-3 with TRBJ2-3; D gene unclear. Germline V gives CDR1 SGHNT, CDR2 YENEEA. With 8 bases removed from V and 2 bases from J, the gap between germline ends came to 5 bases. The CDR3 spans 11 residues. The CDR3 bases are TGTGCCAGCGGCCTCACAGATACGCAGTATTTT. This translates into CASGLTDTQYF.

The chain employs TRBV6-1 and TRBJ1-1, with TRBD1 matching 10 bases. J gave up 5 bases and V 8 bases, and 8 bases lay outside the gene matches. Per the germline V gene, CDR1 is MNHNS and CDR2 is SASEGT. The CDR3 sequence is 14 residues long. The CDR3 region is CASLRDRGGTEAFF. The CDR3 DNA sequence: TGTGCCAGCTTGCGGGACAGGGGAGGAACTGAAGCTTTCTTT.

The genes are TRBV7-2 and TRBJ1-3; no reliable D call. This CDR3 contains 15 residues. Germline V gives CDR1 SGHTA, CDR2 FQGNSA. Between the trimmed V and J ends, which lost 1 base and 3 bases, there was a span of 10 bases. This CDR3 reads CASSLGGFGGNTIYF. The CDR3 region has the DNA TGTGCCAGCAGCTTAGGAGGGTTTGGTGGAAACACCATATATTTT.

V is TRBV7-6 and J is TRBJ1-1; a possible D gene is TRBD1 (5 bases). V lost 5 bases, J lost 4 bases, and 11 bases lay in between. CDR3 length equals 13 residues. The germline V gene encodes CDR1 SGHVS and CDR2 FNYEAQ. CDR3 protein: CASSRSQGTEAFF. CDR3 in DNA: TGTGCCAGCAGCCGGTCGCAGGGCACTGAAGCTTTCTTT.

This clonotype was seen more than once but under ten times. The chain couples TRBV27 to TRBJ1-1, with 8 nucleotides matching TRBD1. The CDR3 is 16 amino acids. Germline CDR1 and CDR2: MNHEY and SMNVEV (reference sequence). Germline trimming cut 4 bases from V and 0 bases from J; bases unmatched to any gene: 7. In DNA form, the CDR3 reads TGTGCCAGCAGTTCCCCGGGCAGGGGGCTGAACACTGAAGCTTTCTTT. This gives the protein CASSSPGRGLNTEAFF.